Given below is one T cell receptor (beta chain) in context. This specimen belongs to a study of blood T cell repertoires in COVID-19. Germline CDR1 and CDR2: SGHTA and FQGTGA. CDR3 length: 15 amino acids. The V segment lost 5 bases and the J segment 4 bases; nucleotides outside the gene matches: 7. Method: immunoSEQ multiplex PCR; TCRdb's copy keeps in-frame clones and lacks some. The sample lists 100,000 to 150,000 clones; roughly 83% were seen once. The chain combines TRBV7-3 with TRBJ2-5, with TRBD2 matching 10 bases. The sequenced material came from peripheral blood. The receptor was derived from a man aged 55 to 69 with acute or convalescent COVID-19. CDR3: CASSPGTSVPETQYF. In nucleotides, the CDR3 is TGTGCCAGCAGCCCCGGGACTAGCGTTCCAGAGACCCAGTACTTC.